The 15 T cell receptor beta chains below all came from one sample that was sequenced in a study of Graves' ophthalmopathy and Graves' hyperthyroidism. RNA transcripts provided the template for amplifying TCR beta CDR3 regions. HTBI-primed first-round RT-PCR preceded second-round multiplex PCR. One entry per CDR3 protein, called by TCRdb with MiXCR from the multiplex PCR reads. The sample consists of fewer than 250,000 distinct CDR3 sequences, 25% to 35% of them appearing once. Material: peripheral blood. The receptors here all came from a man aged 45 to 65 with Graves' ophthalmopathy.

This clonotype appeared many times. The chain couples TRBV28 to TRBJ2-7; TRBD1 might be the D (5 bases). Trimming removed 6 bases from V and 5 bases from J, with 17 bases in between. The CDR3 is 14 amino acids. Looked up from germline, CDR1 is MDHEN and CDR2 is SYDVKM. DNA of the CDR3: TGTGCCAGCAGCCCCGGCCGACAGAGCGACGAGCAGTACTTC. This translates into CASSPGRQSDEQYF. The whole variable domain, remainder taken from reference TRBV28 and TRBJ2-7, is DVKVTQSSRYLVKRTGEKVFLECVQDMDHENMFWYRQDPGLGLRLIYFSYDVKMKEKGDIPEGYSVSREKKERFSLILESASTNQTSMYLCASSPGRQSDEQYFGPGTRLTVT.

There are many counts of this clonotype. V usage is TRBV4-2 and J usage is TRBJ1-2; possibly TRBD1 for D (5 bases). V lost 0 bases and J 8 bases, leaving 13 bases between the germline ends. This CDR3 has 14 residues. Germline-derived CDR1 and CDR2 are LGHNA and YNFKEQ. CDR3: CASSQERGSDGYTF. In DNA form, the CDR3 reads TGTGCCAGCAGCCAAGAGAGGGGATCGGACGGCTACACCTTC.

The genes are TRBV7-4 and TRBJ1-6; no reliable D call. The CDR3 totals 15 residues. Germline assignment: CDR1 SGHVT and CDR2 SQSDAQ. Trimming shortened V by 1 base and J by 9 bases, and 13 bases separated the two germline ends. Here the CDR3 DNA reads TGTGCCAGCAGCTTAGTGTACAGAGAAATTTCACCCCTCCACTTT. It encodes CASSLVYREISPLHF.

This clonotype was seen many times. The V and J genes are TRBV2 and TRBJ1-3; tentative D call: TRBD1 (5 bases). The CDR3 is 15 amino acids. Germline V gives CDR1 SNHLY, CDR2 FYNNEI. Trimming left V 3 bases short and J 2 bases short, with 11 bases between. CDR3 protein: CASSEGRVAGNTIYF. Written as DNA, the CDR3 is TGTGCCAGCAGTGAGGGCAGGGTAGCTGGAAACACCATATATTTT. The entire variable domain, with the rest obtained from reference TRBV2 and TRBJ1-3, is as follows: EPEVTQTPSHQVTQMGQEVILRCVPISNHLYFYWYRQILGQKVEFLVSFYNNEISEKSEIFDDQFSVERPDGSNFTLKIRSTKLEDSAMYFCASSEGRVAGNTIYFGEGSWLTVV.

The table lists this clonotype with many counts. The chain uses TRBV12-3 or TRBV12-4 and TRBJ1-1; 8 bases fit TRBD1. V lost 4 bases and J lost 5; bases outside the gene matches: 6. The CDR3 runs to 14 residues. The CDR3 reads CASSYGQGVTEAFF. CDR3 coding DNA: TGTGCCAGCAGTTACGGACAGGGCGTTACTGAAGCTTTCTTT.

This clonotype was recorded many times. V gene TRBV28 combines with J gene TRBJ2-7, with D unresolved. V lost 7 bases and J lost 2, with 12 bases in between. Germline V gene data show CDR1 as MDHEN and CDR2 as SYDVKM. The CDR3 totals 13 residues. This chain's CDR3 is CASTPGRTYEQYF. CDR3 nucleotides: TGTGCCAGCACCCCAGGACGGACCTACGAGCAGTACTTC.

This clonotype occurred many times. This chain links TRBV20-1 with TRBJ2-5, with TRBD2 identical over 8 bases. The V gene's germline CDR1 is DFQATT and CDR2 SNEGSKA (reference sequence). The CDR3 consists of 15 residues. The trim removed 0 bases at V and 2 bases at J, leaving 5 bases unmatched. CDR3 in DNA: TGCAGTGCTAGAGATCTACTAGCGGTTCAAGAGACCCAGTACTTC. Its protein is CSARDLLAVQETQYF.

Only one count was recorded for this clonotype. Germline and junction disagree at one end, which may indicate a read error. The genes are TRBV5-1 and TRBJ1-3, with D hard to call. This CDR3 comprises 15 residues. Germline loops: CDR1 SGHRS, CDR2 YFSETQ. The CDR3 DNA reads as TGCGCCAGTAGCTCGCCGGGAGTCGGTCGAAACACCATATATTTT. It encodes CASSSPGVGRNTIYF.

This clonotype was seen at least ten times. The chain recombines TRBV14 with TRBJ2-5; D tentatively reads TRBD1 or TRBD2 (6 bases each). V was trimmed by 0 bases and J by 3 bases, leaving 23 bases between them. In germline, CDR1 is SGHDN, CDR2 FVKESK. This CDR3 has 19 residues. The CDR3 coding sequence is TGTGCCAGCAGCCAAGATAAACCCCGGGATTACAGGGAGGAAGAGACCCAGTACTTC. Amino acids: CASSQDKPRDYREEETQYF. The full variable domain, completed using reference TRBV14 and TRBJ2-5, is EAGVTQFPSHSVIEKGQTVTLRCDPISGHDNLYWYRRVMGKEIKFLLHFVKESKQDESGMPNNRFLAERTGGTYSTLKVQPAELEDSGVYFCASSQDKPRDYREEETQYFGPGTRLLVL.

This clonotype was counted many times. The chain has TRBV13 and TRBJ2-5, with D possibly matching TRBD2 (7 bases). V shed 4 bases and J shed 0 bases, with 24 bases lying between them. The CDR3 totals 19 residues. Germline loops: CDR1 PRHDT, CDR2 FYEKMQ (reference sequence). Here the CDR3 DNA reads TGTGCCAGCAGCTCAGGGGCGCGGGCTAGCGGACTGTACCAAGAGACCCAGTACTTC. It yields the protein CASSSGARASGLYQETQYF.

This clonotype was counted at least ten times. The rearrangement joins TRBV6-2 or TRBV6-3 to TRBJ2-7, with D possibly TRBD1 on 6 matching bases. Trimming pared 4 bases from V and 4 bases from J, leaving 17 bases between. Germline lookup yields CDR1 MNHEY and CDR2 SVGEGT. The CDR3 consists of 15 residues. In DNA form, the CDR3 reads TGTGCCAGCAGTTCCCCTATGACAGGCCAGTACGAGCAGTACTTC. Protein product: CASSSPMTGQYEQYF.

This clonotype was seen repeatedly, ten times or more. The rearrangement joins TRBV7-2 to TRBJ1-2; D is ambiguous. CDR1 is SGHTA, CDR2 FQGNSA, per germline. CDR3 length: 13 residues. V lost 1 base and J 7 bases, leaving 10 bases between the germline ends. The CDR3 reads CASSLVGAFGYTF. For the CDR3, the DNA is TGTGCCAGCAGCTTAGTGGGTGCGTTTGGCTACACCTTC.

This clonotype has a count of ten or more. This chain joins TRBV20-1 and TRBJ1-1, with TRBD1 matching over 9 bases. The length of the CDR3 is 16 residues. Germline V CDR1 and CDR2: DFQATT, SNEGSKA (reference sequence). J was trimmed by 1 base and V by 6 bases; bases with no gene match: 12. CDR3 DNA sequence: TGCAGTGCGAGTCCAGGGACAGGGAAAAGGAACACTGAAGCTTTCTTT. It specifies CSASPGTGKRNTEAFF.

This clonotype was observed a few times. The chain carries TRBV20-1 and TRBJ1-1; D remains unclear. The CDR3 sequence is 13 residues long. CDR1 DFQATT and CDR2 SNEGSKA come from the germline V gene (reference sequence). V was pared by 0 bases and J by 7 bases, with 12 bases between. For the CDR3, the DNA is TGCAGTGCTAGAGATCAACCAGGTAGTGAAGCTTTCTTT. Its protein product is CSARDQPGSEAFF.

The V and J genes are TRBV20-1 and TRBJ1-5, with D tentatively TRBD1 (6 bases). V dropped 1 base and J dropped 4 bases, with 8 bases sitting between them. The CDR3 totals 13 residues. Per germline, CDR1 DFQATT and CDR2 SNEGSKA (reference sequence). CDR3 amino acids: CSARGDNNQPQHF. CDR3 bases: TGCAGTGCTAGAGGGGACAATAATCAGCCCCAGCATTTT.